Below, one T cell receptor (beta chain) is given with its context. Trimming left V 4 bases short and J 5 bases short, with 14 bases between. This CDR3 comprises 14 residues. Germline V gives CDR1 SGHAT, CDR2 FQNNGV. This entry comes from a study of OX40 agonist ivuxolimab in advanced cancers. Sequencing was performed with immunoSEQ multiplex PCR; in TCRdb, only in-frame clones are kept and a portion is missing. Found here are 52,000 or so clones, around four fifths of them singletons; the top ten hold more than 2.5%. This chain links TRBV11-2 with TRBJ2-5; no reliable D call. The TCR originated in an adult with an advanced solid tumor such as melanoma, head and neck, liver or kidney cancer. The source was CD4+ or CD8+ T cells sorted from blood, collected in a trial of the OX40 agonist ivuxolimab. CDR3 sequence reads: CASSSGYQGETQYF. The CDR3 DNA reads as TGTGCCAGCAGCTCCGGGTATCAAGGGGAGACCCAGTACTTC.